Below, 11 T cell receptor beta chains from the same sample are listed, as sequenced in a study of T cells after yellow fever vaccination. TCRdb reprocessed the 5' RACE reads via MiXCR and lists one record per CDR3 protein. Seen here are about 330,000 distinct CDR3 sequences, approximately 4% observed once, and the top ten hold around 23%. The sequences come from PBMCs, collected 5 days after the yellow fever booster vaccination. The receptors here all came from a man between 18 and 35 years old who received the YFV17D yellow fever vaccine.

The V call is TRBV6-4, the J call TRBJ2-3; D not certain. V was clipped by 6 bases and J by 2 bases, with 9 bases between them. The CDR3 loop spans 13 amino acids. Germline CDR1 MRHNA, CDR2 SNTAGT. The CDR3 loop reads CASSRALTDTQYF. In DNA form, the CDR3 reads TGTGCCAGCAGCCGCGCTCTCACAGATACGCAGTATTTT.

This clonotype has a handful of counts. The V and J genes are TRBV5-1 and TRBJ1-3; D not certain. V was shortened by 1 base and J by 1 base, with 12 bases between the two germline ends. CDR1 SGHRS and CDR2 YFSETQ come from the germline V gene. There are 16 residues in the CDR3. The CDR3 DNA is TGCGCCAGCAGCTTGAGGGCGGAGATATCTGGAAACACCATATATTTT. Protein product: CASSLRAEISGNTIYF.

Ten or more counts support this clonotype. A much more abundant neighbour one base away suggests this may be a read error. The genes are TRBV4-3 and TRBJ2-2, with 8 bases fitting TRBD1. Trimming removed 4 bases from V and 3 bases from J; junction bases left unmatched: 1. Germline V gene sequence: CDR1 LGHNA, CDR2 YSLEER. The CDR3 is made up of 14 amino acids. This chain's CDR3 is CASSLTGDTGELFF. The CDR3 nucleotides are TGCGCCAGCAGCCTGACAGGGGACACCGGGGAGCTGTTTTTT.

The chain employs TRBV29-1 and TRBJ2-6, with TRBD1 matching 7 bases. CDR1 is SQVTM and CDR2 is ANQGSEA in the germline V gene. The J segment lost 4 bases and the V segment lost 6 bases, leaving 9 bases of the junction unmatched. This CDR3 is 15 amino acids long. The CDR3 coding sequence is TGCAGCGTCGGGACAGACCCTTTCGGGGCCAACGTCCTGACTTTC. Its translation is CSVGTDPFGANVLTF.

The chain carries TRBV4-3 and TRBJ2-3; D is perhaps TRBD1 (6 bases). CDR3 size: 12 residues. Germline CDR1 reads LGHNA; CDR2 reads YSLEER. V gave up 1 base and J gave up 9 bases, with 8 bases separating them. This CDR3 reads CASSQGGHTQYF. CDR3 DNA sequence: TGCGCCAGCAGCCAAGGGGGACACACGCAGTATTTT.

This clonotype was detected many times. It is unclear where the CDR3 begins or ends on the DNA, so no DNA is shown, and the CDR3 is as TCRdb lists it. The chain employs TRBV3-1 and TRBJ2-2; TRBD1 is taken as the D call from the table, unchecked against the DNA. The CDR3 is 13 amino acids in total, end residues counted. Germline CDR1 LGHDT, CDR2 YNNKEL (reference sequence). The CDR3 here is CASSEQGPGSCFF.

This clonotype was found a few times. The rearrangement links TRBV20-1 to TRBJ2-7; D uncertain. There are 13 residues in the CDR3. Trimming took 1 base from V and 6 from J, leaving 13 bases between them. CDR1 is DFQATT and CDR2 is SNEGSKA in the germline V gene (reference sequence). The CDR3 sequence: CSARVARLGEQYF. The CDR3 nucleotides read TGCAGTGCTAGAGTTGCCAGACTCGGCGAGCAGTACTTC.

This clonotype was detected many times. The chain carries TRBV5-1 and TRBJ2-3, with 9 bases lining up with TRBD1. This CDR3 spans 16 amino acids. The V gene's germline CDR1 is SGHRS and CDR2 YFSETQ. With 1 base clipped from V and 2 bases from J, the junction kept 5 bases outside the gene matches. CDR3 protein: CASSLPGTGITDTQYF. CDR3 DNA: TGCGCCAGCAGCTTGCCCGGGACAGGGATCACAGATACGCAGTATTTT.

A few counts support this clonotype. The J gene is TRBJ2-1, the V gene TRBV7-6; the D gene is possibly TRBD2 (5 bases). This CDR3 has 17 amino acids. V gave up 1 base and J gave up 0 bases, with 13 bases separating them. Germline values: CDR1 SGHVS, CDR2 FNYEAQ. CDR3 bases: TGTGCCAGCAGCTTAGAGGAGGAGGATAGCTCCTACAATGAGCAGTTCTTC. This gives the protein CASSLEEEDSSYNEQFF.

This clonotype was seen at least ten times. The chain joins TRBV7-3 to TRBJ2-2; perhaps TRBD1 as D (7 bases). V lost 4 bases and J 4 bases, leaving 13 bases between the germline ends. CDR3 length: 15 residues. Germline CDR1 reads SGHTA; CDR2 reads FQGTGA. The CDR3 is CASSSSQGGTGELFF. The CDR3 DNA follows: TGTGCCAGCAGCTCATCCCAGGGGGGCACCGGGGAGCTGTTTTTT.

This clonotype has at least ten counts. V usage is TRBV27 and J usage is TRBJ1-2; D is possibly TRBD1 (5 bases). Trimming removed 6 bases at V and 5 bases at J, with 28 bases between. Germline CDR1 and CDR2: MNHEY and SMNVEV (reference sequence). The CDR3 is 18 residues long. The CDR3 loop is CASSPSPAKVEQVYGYTF. Written as DNA, the CDR3 is TGTGCCAGCAGCCCATCACCCGCCAAAGTCGAACAGGTTTATGGCTACACCTTC.